This T cell receptor (beta chain) stems from a study of identical twins (dated by TCRdb to about 2016). Broadly, across the study: To test whether fetal clonotypes persist, the study used deep sequencing on TCR alpha and beta repertoires from monozygotic twins, unrelated adults of various ages, and cord blood. To rule out contamination, the twin experiments were replicated at different times with different library preparation protocols. Findings and caveats that apply to the study as a whole: Fewer insertions were carried by abundant cord blood beta clonotypes; a weaker similar trend was observed in young adult naive repertoires, while no such trend was observed in memory repertoires. In monozygotic twins, recombination models systematically underestimated out-of-frame TCR alpha sharing, but the models matched the sharing seen between unrelated individuals. The excess sharing between twins in beta out-of-frame sequences was weaker because fewer shared sequences reduced the signal-to-noise ratio. Compared with coincidental sharing between unrelated individuals, out-of-frame TCR alpha sequences shared between twins had an excess of sequences with low generation probability. Because the same donors could not be followed over many years, the conclusions depended on cross-sectional statistical analysis. Invariant T cells such as MAIT and iNKT could partly confound zero-insertion analyses, though diverse VJ usage argued against this for most clonotypes.

The germline V gene encodes CDR1 SGHKS and CDR2 YYEKEE (reference sequence). Between the V and J ends, shortened by 1 base and 6 bases respectively, the junction contains 11 bases. The CDR3 numbers 14 residues from cysteine through phenylalanine. Of the read, only the CDR3 DNA is kept; its 42 bases are in frame from base 1. In the case of this clonotype: Its antigen remains unidentified. One base away there is no much larger clone; base qualities are not given.

Library creation used 5' RACE. Sequencing instrument: Illumina HiSeq 2000. Template switching added a universal primer binding site, and the final cDNA carried a unique molecular identifier that allowed TCR cDNA molecules to be counted accurately. First-strand cDNA for TCR alpha and beta chains was synthesized from specific primers in the conserved constant-segment region. Each cDNA library was double barcoded, with a SMART-Mk sample barcode plus Illumina barcodes, to control for contamination. TruSeq adapter sequences and Illumina sample barcodes were added in two successive PCR steps. Sequencing of the TCR alpha and beta cDNA libraries was done on the Illumina HiSeq platform using custom primers. Per the original workflow: MiGEC processed the raw reads to extract unique molecular identifiers, while MiXCR was used to determine the CDR3 positions. For each individual, recombination models were inferred using an EM algorithm with the repgenHMM and IGoR tools. The tcR package in R was used for shared clonotype analysis, with sharing normalized by the product of cloneset sizes. To study raw recombination without the effects of thymic and clonal selection, out-of-frame nonproductive sequences were analyzed. TCRdb reanalyzed the raw reads on its own, using fastp at Q25 for trimming and MiXCR for clone calling, and kept in-frame beta chains. Records with the same CDR3 protein are collapsed into one entry carrying the most frequent genes and DNA. In this record, the V and J calls reflect TCRdb's handling and not the investigators' own analysis. This sample is represented by approximately 700,000 distinct CDR3 sequences; around a sixth of them were singletons. Of the sample, roughly 14% is held by the ten largest clones.

Only healthy Caucasian donors were included. The twin cohort consisted of three pairs of female monozygotic twins, all aged about 18 to 30 years. The RNA used for TCR libraries was isolated from peripheral blood mononuclear cells. This sample was shared with a second study, whose subject was T cells expressing NK-cell markers. Taken from the second paper: Three sorted T-cell subsets (CD3+CD56+NKG2C+, CD3+CD56+NKG2C- and CD3+CD56-NKG2C+) from several donors had their TCR beta-chain repertoires profiled. Among the eight sequenced donors, only one was HCMV-seronegative, while the other seven were HCMV-seropositive. In several experiments an anti-gammadeltaTCR antibody was added to restrict sorting to alphabetaTCR-expressing T cells. For about 6 donors, the dominant CD3+CD56+NKG2C+ clonotypes were among the top 10 CD8+ clonotypes and accounted for roughly 1.0-7.5% of CD8+ T cells. Those dominant clonotypes were again the most abundant among CD3+CD56-NKG2C+ cells in several donors, at about 25-60.1%. It remained unclear whether the expanded NKG2C-expressing T cell clones were specific for HCMV antigens. Randomly selected healthy volunteers, three men and five women, were used as the eight sequenced donors. A commercial ELISA kit detecting HCMV-specific IgG in serum was used to determine HCMV serostatus. For several donors, unsorted PBMC were also used to sequence bulk peripheral blood T-cell repertoires. MIGEC was used to demultiplex reads and group reads by UMI, and MiTCR was used to assemble and quantify clonotypes. To exclude erroneous sequences, any TCR cDNA sequence not supported by at least two reads was discarded. The tcR package was used for downstream repertoire analysis, and clonotypes were matched between fractions using CDR3 nucleotide sequence together with V segment. Antigen specificity was annotated against VDJdb with VDJmatch, allowing one amino acid substitution in CDR3.

Sequenced: PBMCs. The TCR originated in a woman between 18 and 29 years old in good health. In this chain, TRBV5-5 is recombined with TRBJ2-1; the D gene cannot be resolved reliably. The CDR3 protein: CASSLFSRFNEQFF. The DNA sequence reads TGTGCCAGCAGCTTGTTCTCGAGGTTCAATGAGCAGTTCTTC.